This passage covers 27 T cell receptor beta chains from one sample sequenced in a study of T-cell memory formation after mild COVID-19. TCRdb itself ran the 5' RACE reads through MiXCR, one entry per CDR3 protein. The sample records about 250,000 distinct CDR3 sequences, less than 20% being singletons. The sequenced sample was PBMCs or a T cell subset sorted from them (not recorded which). All receptors come from an adult woman who had mild COVID-19 (a few samples of this study predate the infection). Cell type and time point are not known.

V and J are TRBV29-1 and TRBJ1-1; D might be TRBD1 (5 bases). This CDR3 contains 15 residues. V was cut by 4 bases and J by 1 base, with 16 bases left in between. Germline CDR1 and CDR2: SQVTM and ANQGSEA. The DNA of the CDR3 is TGCAGCGTTGTCCTGCAGGGACTGGGGAACACTGAAGCTTTCTTT. Residues: CSVVLQGLGNTEAFF.

This clonotype was seen just once. The chain employs TRBV6-1 and TRBJ2-7; D perhaps matches TRBD1 (6 bases). Germline values: CDR1 MNHNS, CDR2 SASEGT. Trimming shortened V by 3 bases and J by 7 bases, and 10 bases separated the two germline ends. The CDR3 loop spans 12 amino acids. CDR3 sequence (DNA): TGTGCCAGCAGTGAGGGGGCCGGGGAGCAGTACTTC. Protein sequence: CASSEGAGEQYF.

This clonotype appeared a few times. This chain joins TRBV4-2 and TRBJ2-5; tentatively, D is TRBD1 (5 bases). V lost 1 base and J lost 0, with 6 bases in between. The CDR3 runs 14 residues. Germline lookup yields CDR1 LGHNA and CDR2 YNFKEQ. CDR3 DNA sequence: TGTGCCAGCAGCCAAGGGGGCGACCAAGAGACCCAGTACTTC. Residues: CASSQGGDQETQYF.

V and J are TRBV5-4 and TRBJ2-5, with 7 bases identical to TRBD2. V trimming: 4 bases; J trimming: 3 bases; junction bases outside the gene matches: 6. The CDR3 sequence is 14 residues long. Per germline, CDR1 SGHNT and CDR2 YYREEE (reference sequence). The CDR3 sequence: CASSGGLAEETQYF. The CDR3 bases are TGTGCCAGCAGCGGTGGGCTAGCGGAAGAGACCCAGTACTTC. The variable domain in full, completed from reference TRBV5-4 and TRBJ2-5, reads ETGVTQSPTHLIKTRGQQVTLRCSSQSGHNTVSWYQQALGQGPQFIFQYYREEENGRGNFPPRFSGLQFPNYSSELNVNALELDDSALYLCASSGGLAEETQYFGPGTRLLVL.

This chain joins TRBV7-9 and TRBJ2-1, with 8 bases identical to TRBD2. The germline V gene has CDR1 SEHNR and CDR2 FQNEAQ (reference sequence). After removal of 1 base from V and 2 bases from J, the junction contained 4 bases not matched to a gene. This CDR3 is 16 amino acids long. The CDR3 loop is CASSLDPAGAYNEQFF. DNA of the CDR3: TGTGCCAGCAGCTTAGACCCAGCGGGGGCCTACAATGAGCAGTTCTTC.

This chain uses TRBV6-5 with TRBJ1-1; no firm D call. V lost 1 base and J lost 0, with 9 bases in between. This CDR3 is 15 amino acids long. Per germline, CDR1 MNHEY and CDR2 SVGAGI. CDR3 bases: TGTGCCAGCAGTTACTGGACCGAACTGAACACTGAAGCTTTCTTT. The encoded protein is CASSYWTELNTEAFF.

The chain is built from TRBV12-3 or TRBV12-4 and TRBJ2-1, with TRBD2 identical over 10 bases. CDR3 length: 17 residues. V gave up 2 bases and J gave up 3 bases; unmatched junction bases: 7. This CDR3 is CASSLTPSGGYYNEQFF. The CDR3 nucleotides are TGTGCCAGCAGTTTAACTCCTAGCGGGGGCTACTACAATGAGCAGTTCTTC.

V gene TRBV4-2 combines with J gene TRBJ2-7; 9 nucleotides match TRBD2. The V segment lost 0 bases and the J segment 6 bases; nucleotides outside the gene matches: 9. From germline, CDR1 is LGHNA and CDR2 YNFKEQ. The CDR3 runs 16 residues. CDR3: CASSQDAAGGRVEQYF. The CDR3 DNA sequence: TGTGCCAGCAGCCAAGACGCCGCGGGAGGGAGGGTCGAGCAGTACTTC.

This sequence joins TRBV10-3 and TRBJ1-6; D uncertain. CDR1 ENHRY and CDR2 SYGVKD come from the germline V gene. The CDR3 length is 12 residues. V dropped 2 bases and J dropped 7 bases, with 3 bases sitting between them. The CDR3 spells CAISEVNSPLHF. The DNA for the CDR3 is TGTGCCATCAGTGAGGTGAATTCACCCCTCCACTTT.

The chain employs TRBV11-2 and TRBJ1-4; D gene unclear. Germline lookup yields CDR1 SGHAT and CDR2 FQNNGV. The CDR3 loop spans 19 amino acids. V lost 2 bases and J 0 bases, leaving 19 bases between the germline ends. DNA for the CDR3: TGTGCCAGCAGCTTAAAGGCCCCCCCTAGGCGTGCAACTAATGAAAAACTGTTTTTT. Residues: CASSLKAPPRRATNEKLFF.

At least ten counts were recorded for this clonotype. The chain is built from TRBV7-3 and TRBJ2-1; a possible D gene is TRBD2 (6 bases). This CDR3 contains 14 residues. The germline V gene encodes CDR1 SGHTA and CDR2 FQGTGA. V lost 4 bases to trimming and J lost 8 bases, with 15 bases between them. The DNA of the CDR3 is TGTGCCAGCAGCTCTGGGACTGGAGCACATGAGCAGTTCTTC. It codes for CASSSGTGAHEQFF.

The chain uses TRBV3-1 and TRBJ1-4, with D tentatively TRBD1 (6 bases). Germline lookup yields CDR1 LGHDT and CDR2 YNNKEL (reference sequence). V lost 4 bases, J lost 7 bases, and 13 bases lay in between. This CDR3 region has 14 residues. The CDR3 sequence is CASSPPGGGEKLFF. The CDR3 DNA is TGTGCCAGCAGCCCGCCGGGAGGGGGTGAAAAACTGTTTTTT.

CDR3 bases: TGTGCCAGCAGCCAAACCGGCAAGGGAGATTCACCCCTCCACTTT. Its translation: CASSQTGKGDSPLHF. The chain employs TRBV6-5 and TRBJ1-6; D remains ambiguous. The CDR3 is 15 residues long. V lost 6 bases, J lost 8 bases, and 17 bases lay in between. Germline assignment: CDR1 MNHEY and CDR2 SVGAGI.

This clonotype appeared once. The chain recombines TRBV24-1 with TRBJ2-5, with TRBD2 as a possible D gene (6 bases). The ends were cut back, 8 bases at V and 4 bases at J, with 13 bases in the middle. Germline-derived CDR1 and CDR2 are KGHDR and SFDVKD. The CDR3 totals 13 residues. Here the CDR3 reads CATMGQGGETQYF. CDR3 DNA: TGTGCCACCATGGGGCAGGGAGGAGAGACCCAGTACTTC.

The chain employs TRBV6-1 and TRBJ2-7; a possible D gene is TRBD1 (5 bases). Germline values: CDR1 MNHNS, CDR2 SASEGT. The CDR3 runs 10 residues. Between the trimmed V and J ends, which lost 6 bases and 5 bases, there was a span of 5 bases. CDR3 coding DNA: TGTGCCAGCAGCAGGGACGAGCAGTACTTC. Amino acid sequence: CASSRDEQYF.

Comments on this clonotype: A read error may account for a junction end that differs from germline. The rearrangement uses TRBV12-3 or TRBV12-4 and TRBJ2-1; a weak D match, TRBD1 (6 bases). The CDR3 has 11 amino acids. DNA of the CDR3: TGTGCCAGCAGTTTCCGGGACAAATTTATCTTC. Its translation is CASSFRDKFIF.

Only a few counts were recorded for this clonotype. The chain joins TRBV11-2 to TRBJ1-4; 7 bases are shared with TRBD1. Germline trimming cut 8 bases from V and 7 bases from J; bases unmatched to any gene: 10. There are 14 residues in the CDR3. Germline-derived CDR1 and CDR2 are SGHAT and FQNNGV. In nucleotides, the CDR3 is TGTGCCAGCTCTTGGGGGACAGCATCTGAAAAACTGTTTTTT. This encodes CASSWGTASEKLFF.

This clonotype has at least ten counts. The chain joins TRBV7-8 to TRBJ2-7, with a possible D match to TRBD2 (6 bases). Trimming took off 4 bases at V and 3 bases at J, with 13 bases between the two ends. CDR3 length equals 14 residues. Germline V gene sequence: CDR1 SGHVS, CDR2 FQNEAQ. CDR3 in amino acids: CASSSYGGSYEQYF. CDR3 nucleotide sequence: TGTGCCAGCAGCTCCTACGGGGGAAGCTACGAGCAGTACTTC.

Written as DNA, the CDR3 is TGCAGCGTCGGCGCCTCACAGGGTCAGCCCCAGCATTTT. Its protein product is CSVGASQGQPQHF. This sequence joins TRBV29-1 and TRBJ1-5, with D maybe TRBD1 (6 bases). The germline CDR1 and CDR2 sequences are SQVTM and ANQGSEA. The CDR3 is 13 residues long. Trimming cost V 6 bases and J 6 bases, with 15 bases left between them.

The chain recombines TRBV7-9 with TRBJ2-7; the D is unclear. V lost 2 bases to trimming and J lost 2 bases, with 10 bases between them. Germline V gene lookup returns CDR1 SEHNR and CDR2 FQNEAQ (reference sequence). The CDR3 spans 14 residues. The CDR3 sequence is CASSLFSGTYEQYF. The CDR3 DNA sequence: TGTGCCAGCAGCTTATTTTCGGGTACCTACGAGCAGTACTTC.

A single count supports this clonotype. The chain recombines TRBV12-3 or TRBV12-4 with TRBJ2-1; a possible D gene is TRBD2 (6 bases). Trimming shortened V by 5 bases and J by 4 bases, and 12 bases separated the two germline ends. The length of the CDR3 is 14 residues. CDR3 sequence: CASSMGGSYNEQFF. The CDR3 coding sequence is TGTGCCAGCAGTATGGGGGGATCTTACAATGAGCAGTTCTTC.

This clonotype was seen once. This chain joins TRBV6-6 and TRBJ1-2; D possibly corresponds to TRBD1 (6 bases). The CDR3 is 15 residues long. Trimming cost V 6 bases and J 6 bases, with 20 bases left between them. In germline, CDR1 is MNHNY, CDR2 SVGAGI (reference sequence). The CDR3 is CASSPRSTGANGYTF. CDR3 coding DNA: TGTGCCAGCAGCCCCCGTAGTACGGGGGCCAATGGCTACACCTTC.

This clonotype was seen a handful of times. V is TRBV6-5 and J is TRBJ2-1, with TRBD2 as a possible D gene (6 bases). From germline, CDR1 is MNHEY and CDR2 SVGAGI. With 7 bases removed from V and 2 bases from J, the gap between germline ends came to 21 bases. The CDR3 runs 17 residues. The chain's CDR3 is CASTPTRTTQPYNEQFF. DNA of the CDR3: TGTGCCAGCACGCCAACAAGGACTACTCAACCCTACAATGAGCAGTTCTTC.

This clonotype was observed a handful of times. CDR3 nucleotide sequence: TGTGCCAGCAGCTTAAGAGGGGGGCACACCGGGGAGCTGTTTTTT. Translation: CASSLRGGHTGELFF. This chain connects TRBV7-3 to TRBJ2-2; D is tentatively TRBD1 or TRBD2 (6 bases each). Germline CDR1 reads SGHTA; CDR2 reads FQGTGA. The V end was cut by 1 base, the J end by 3 bases, with 9 bases between. The CDR3 has 15 residues.

This clonotype was detected only a few times. The chain couples TRBV7-2 to TRBJ1-1, with D perhaps TRBD1 (5 bases). V lost 2 bases to trimming and J lost 4 bases, with 11 bases between them. Germline CDR1 reads SGHTA; CDR2 reads FQGNSA. This CDR3 contains 14 residues. CDR3 loop: CASSLQGRTTEAFF. For the CDR3, the DNA is TGTGCCAGCAGCTTACAGGGTCGGACCACTGAAGCTTTCTTT.

This clonotype was counted a few times. The rearrangement uses TRBV5-5 and TRBJ2-1; D unresolved. The V gene's germline CDR1 is SGHKS and CDR2 YYEKEE (reference sequence). Trimming removed 4 bases from V and 6 bases from J, with 8 bases in between. The CDR3 consists of 12 residues. CDR3: CASSQSTNEQFF. In nucleotides, the CDR3 is TGTGCCAGCAGCCAGTCAACCAATGAGCAGTTCTTC.

Only a few counts were recorded for this clonotype. The chain recombines TRBV20-1 with TRBJ2-7, with TRBD2 identical over 11 bases. V lost 0 bases to trimming and J lost 1 base; unmatched junction nucleotides: 5. The CDR3 totals 16 residues. Per the germline V gene, CDR1 is DFQATT and CDR2 is SNEGSKA (reference sequence). CDR3 amino acids: CSARDKGLAESYEQYF. CDR3 sequence (DNA): TGCAGTGCTAGAGATAAGGGACTAGCGGAATCCTACGAGCAGTACTTC.